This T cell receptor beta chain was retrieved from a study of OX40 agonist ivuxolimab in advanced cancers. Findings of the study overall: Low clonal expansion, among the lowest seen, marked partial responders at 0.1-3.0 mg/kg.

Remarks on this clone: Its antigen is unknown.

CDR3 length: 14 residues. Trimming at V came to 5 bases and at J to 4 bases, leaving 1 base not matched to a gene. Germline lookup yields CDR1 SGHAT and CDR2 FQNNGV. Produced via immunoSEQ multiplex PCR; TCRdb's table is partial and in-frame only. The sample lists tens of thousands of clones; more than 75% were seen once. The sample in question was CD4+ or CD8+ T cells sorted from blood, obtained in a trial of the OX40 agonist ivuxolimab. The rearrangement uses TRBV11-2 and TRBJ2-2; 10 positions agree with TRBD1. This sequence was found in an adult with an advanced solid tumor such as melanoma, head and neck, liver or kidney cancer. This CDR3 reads CASSRTGGTGELFF. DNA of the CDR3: TGTGCCAGCAGCCGGACAGGGGGCACCGGGGAGCTGTTTTTT.